These 6 T cell receptor beta chains were sequenced from one sample in a study of T cell changes during pregnancy in multiple sclerosis. Generated by immunoSEQ multiplex PCR, the TCRdb table keeps only in-frame clones and is missing some. The profile covers over 35,000 clones, with approximately 90% appearing a single time and approximately 0.49% taken by the ten largest. The sample here was CD4+ T cells from peripheral blood mononuclear cells, taken in the first trimester of pregnancy. All receptors derive from a female donor in good health, enrolled as a control in a pregnancy study.

V usage is TRBV30 and J usage is TRBJ2-7, with D possibly matching TRBD1 (5 bases). V shed 4 bases and J shed 3 bases, with 13 bases lying between them. This CDR3 is 13 amino acids long. In germline, CDR1 is GTSNPN, CDR2 SVGIG (reference sequence). CDR3 loop: CAWTPPTGYEQYF. CDR3 sequence (DNA): TGTGCCTGGACCCCCCCCACAGGCTACGAGCAGTACTTC.

The chain couples TRBV7-8 to TRBJ2-5; 7 bases match TRBD1. The CDR3 spans 15 residues. Germline V lookup: CDR1 SGHVS, CDR2 FQNEAQ. Losses at the gene ends were 7 bases for V and 5 bases for J; bases not matched to a gene: 13. The CDR3 loop is CASTPGQIRTETQYF. The CDR3 DNA reads as TGTGCCAGCACCCCGGGACAGATAAGAACCGAGACCCAGTACTTC.

V gene TRBV18 combines with J gene TRBJ2-3, with 8 nucleotides matching TRBD1. The CDR3 covers 15 residues. Germline-derived CDR1 and CDR2 are KGHSH and LQKENI. With V trimmed by 3 bases and J by 6 bases, 8 bases remained unmatched. CDR3 region: CASSPPDRAGDTQYF. DNA for the CDR3: TGTGCCAGCTCACCTCCGGACAGGGCGGGGGATACGCAGTATTTT.

This clone was observed once. The chain employs TRBV28 and TRBJ1-2; TRBD1 agrees at 7 bases. V shed 6 bases and J 4 bases; nucleotides not matched to a gene: 11. Germline V lookup: CDR1 MDHEN, CDR2 SYDVKM. The CDR3 extends over 15 amino acids. DNA for the CDR3: TGTGCCAGCAGCCGTTACGACAGGGCTCGCTATGGCTACACCTTC. This translates into CASSRYDRARYGYTF.

The genes are TRBV29-1 and TRBJ1-2; D is possibly TRBD1 (5 bases). Between the trimmed V and J ends, which lost 4 bases and 4 bases, there was a span of 16 bases. Germline CDR1 SQVTM, CDR2 ANQGSEA. The CDR3 consists of 14 residues. The CDR3 nucleotides read TGCAGCGTTGCCCCCGGGGGGGGATTCTATGGCTACACCTTC. It encodes CSVAPGGGFYGYTF.

This rearrangement joins TRBV19 to TRBJ1-2; TRBD1 might be the D (5 bases). CDR1 LNHDA and CDR2 SQIVND come from the germline V gene (reference sequence). The V end lost 3 bases, the J end lost 0 bases, and 11 bases lay between the germline ends. This CDR3 spans 15 amino acids. The CDR3 nucleotides read TGTGCCAGTAGTATCCGTCAGGGTTCTAACTATGGCTACACCTTC. It translates to CASSIRQGSNYGYTF.